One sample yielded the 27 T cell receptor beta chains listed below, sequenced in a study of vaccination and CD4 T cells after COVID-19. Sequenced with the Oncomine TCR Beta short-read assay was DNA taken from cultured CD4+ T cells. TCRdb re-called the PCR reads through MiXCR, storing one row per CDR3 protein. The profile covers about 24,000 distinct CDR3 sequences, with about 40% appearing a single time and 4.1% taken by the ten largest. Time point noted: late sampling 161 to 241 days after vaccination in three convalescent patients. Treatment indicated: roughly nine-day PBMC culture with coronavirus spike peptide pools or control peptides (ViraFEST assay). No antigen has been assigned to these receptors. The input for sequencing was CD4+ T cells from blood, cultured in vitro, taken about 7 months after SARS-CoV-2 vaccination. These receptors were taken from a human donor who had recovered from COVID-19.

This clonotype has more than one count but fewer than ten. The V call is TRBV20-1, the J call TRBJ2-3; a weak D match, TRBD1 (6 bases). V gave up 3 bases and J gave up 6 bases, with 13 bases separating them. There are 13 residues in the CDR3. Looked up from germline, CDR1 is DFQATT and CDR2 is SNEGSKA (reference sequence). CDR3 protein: CSASDPTGDTQYF. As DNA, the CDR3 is TGCAGTGCTAGTGACCCCACAGGGGATACGCAGTATTTT.

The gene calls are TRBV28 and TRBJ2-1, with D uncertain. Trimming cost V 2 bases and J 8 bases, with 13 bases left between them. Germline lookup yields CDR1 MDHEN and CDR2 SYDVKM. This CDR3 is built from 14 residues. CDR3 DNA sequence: TGTGCCAGCAGTTTACGGCGTCTCTCCGATGAGCAGTTCTTC. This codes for CASSLRRLSDEQFF.

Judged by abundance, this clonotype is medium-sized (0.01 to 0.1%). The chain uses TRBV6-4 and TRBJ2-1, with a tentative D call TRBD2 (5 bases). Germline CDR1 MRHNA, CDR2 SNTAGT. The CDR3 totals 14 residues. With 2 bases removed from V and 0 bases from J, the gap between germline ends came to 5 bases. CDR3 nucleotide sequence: TGTGCCAGCAGTGACGGGAGCTCCTACAATGAGCAGTTCTTC. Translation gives CASSDGSSYNEQFF.

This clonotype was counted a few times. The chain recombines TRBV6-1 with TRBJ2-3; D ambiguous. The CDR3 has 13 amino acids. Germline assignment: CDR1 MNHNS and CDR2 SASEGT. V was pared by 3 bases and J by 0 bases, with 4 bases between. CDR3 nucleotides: TGTGCCAGCAGTGAGGTCAGCACAGATACGCAGTATTTT. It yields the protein CASSEVSTDTQYF.

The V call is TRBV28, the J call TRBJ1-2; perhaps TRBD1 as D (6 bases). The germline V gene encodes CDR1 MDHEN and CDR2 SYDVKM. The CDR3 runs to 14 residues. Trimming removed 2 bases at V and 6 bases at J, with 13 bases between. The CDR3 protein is CASSLEVTGNGYTF. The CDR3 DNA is TGTGCCAGCAGTTTAGAAGTAACAGGGAATGGCTACACCTTC.

The CDR3 protein is CSAPSGQGTYSNQPQHF. The CDR3 coding sequence is TGCAGTGCCCCCAGTGGGCAGGGGACTTATAGCAATCAGCCCCAGCATTTT. V is TRBV20-1 and J is TRBJ1-5; the D gene is possibly TRBD1 (6 bases). Germline CDR1 is DFQATT and CDR2 is SNEGSKA (reference sequence). Trimming took off 6 bases at V and 0 bases at J, with 21 bases between the two ends. The CDR3 is 17 amino acids.

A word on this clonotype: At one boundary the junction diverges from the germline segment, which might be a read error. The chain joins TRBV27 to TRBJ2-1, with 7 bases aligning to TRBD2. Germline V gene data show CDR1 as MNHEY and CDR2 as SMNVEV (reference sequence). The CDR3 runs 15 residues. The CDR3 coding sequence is TGTGCCAGCAGTTTAGGCGGGACTATATACAATGAGCGGTTCTTC. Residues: CASSLGGTIYNERFF.

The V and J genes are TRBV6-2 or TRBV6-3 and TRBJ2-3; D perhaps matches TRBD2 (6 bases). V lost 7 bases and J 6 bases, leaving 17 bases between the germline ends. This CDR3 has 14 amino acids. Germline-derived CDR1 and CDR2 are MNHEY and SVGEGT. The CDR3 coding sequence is TGTGCCAGCAACCCACCGGGACTCCCGGATACGCAGTATTTT. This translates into CASNPPGLPDTQYF.

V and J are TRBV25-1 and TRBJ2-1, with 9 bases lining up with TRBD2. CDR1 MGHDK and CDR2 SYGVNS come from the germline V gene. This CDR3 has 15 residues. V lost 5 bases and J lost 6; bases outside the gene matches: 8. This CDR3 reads CASSRYSGGGNEQFF. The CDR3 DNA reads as TGTGCCAGCAGTCGGTATAGCGGGGGAGGCAATGAGCAGTTCTTC.

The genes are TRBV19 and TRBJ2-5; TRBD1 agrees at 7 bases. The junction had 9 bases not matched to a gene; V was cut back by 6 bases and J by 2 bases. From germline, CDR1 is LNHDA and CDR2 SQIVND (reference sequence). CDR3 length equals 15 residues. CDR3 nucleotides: TGTGCCAGTAGCCGAAGGGGGACAGAACAAGAGACCCAGTACTTC. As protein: CASSRRGTEQETQYF.

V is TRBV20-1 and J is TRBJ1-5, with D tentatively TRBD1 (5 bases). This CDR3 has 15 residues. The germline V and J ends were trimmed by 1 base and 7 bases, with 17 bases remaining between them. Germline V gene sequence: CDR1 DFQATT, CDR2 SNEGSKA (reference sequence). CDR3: CSARVRRGSGQPQHF. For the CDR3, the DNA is TGCAGTGCTAGAGTCCGGCGGGGCTCGGGCCAGCCCCAGCATTTT.

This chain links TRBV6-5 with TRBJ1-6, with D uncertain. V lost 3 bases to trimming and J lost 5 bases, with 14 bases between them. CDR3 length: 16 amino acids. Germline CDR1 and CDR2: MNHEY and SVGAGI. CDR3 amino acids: CASSYIRTENNSPLHF. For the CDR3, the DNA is TGTGCCAGCAGTTATATCCGCACAGAAAATAATTCACCCCTCCACTTT.

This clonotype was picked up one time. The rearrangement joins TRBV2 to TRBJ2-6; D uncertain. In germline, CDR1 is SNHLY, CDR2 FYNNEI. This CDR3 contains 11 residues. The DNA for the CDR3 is TGTATAAGCTCTGGGGCCAACGTCCTGACTTTC. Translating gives CISSGANVLTF.

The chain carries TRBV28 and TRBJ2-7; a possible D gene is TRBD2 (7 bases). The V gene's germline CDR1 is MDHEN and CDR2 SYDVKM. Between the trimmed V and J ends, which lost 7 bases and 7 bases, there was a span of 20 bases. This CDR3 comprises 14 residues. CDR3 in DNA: TGTGCCAGCACCCGAACACGGGGGGCTAAAGAGCAGTACTTC. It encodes CASTRTRGAKEQYF.

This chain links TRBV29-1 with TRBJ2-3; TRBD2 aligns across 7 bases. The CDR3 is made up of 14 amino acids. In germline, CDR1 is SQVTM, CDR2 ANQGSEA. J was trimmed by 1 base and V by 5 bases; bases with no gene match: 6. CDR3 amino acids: CSVRGVEGTDTQYF. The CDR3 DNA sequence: TGCAGCGTTCGGGGGGTCGAGGGCACAGATACGCAGTATTTT.

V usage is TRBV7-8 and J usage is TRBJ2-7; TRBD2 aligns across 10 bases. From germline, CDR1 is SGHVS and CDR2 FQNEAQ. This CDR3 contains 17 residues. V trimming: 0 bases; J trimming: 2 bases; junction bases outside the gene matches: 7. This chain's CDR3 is CASSLALGLAETYEQYF. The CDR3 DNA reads TGTGCCAGCAGCTTAGCGCTTGGACTAGCGGAAACCTACGAGCAGTACTTC.

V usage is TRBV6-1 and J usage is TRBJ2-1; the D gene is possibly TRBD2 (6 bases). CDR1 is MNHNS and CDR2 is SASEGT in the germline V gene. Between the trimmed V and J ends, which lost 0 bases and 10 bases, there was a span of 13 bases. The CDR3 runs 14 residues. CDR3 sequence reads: CASSEATGLTEQFF. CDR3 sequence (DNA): TGTGCCAGCAGTGAAGCGACGGGACTGACGGAGCAGTTCTTC.

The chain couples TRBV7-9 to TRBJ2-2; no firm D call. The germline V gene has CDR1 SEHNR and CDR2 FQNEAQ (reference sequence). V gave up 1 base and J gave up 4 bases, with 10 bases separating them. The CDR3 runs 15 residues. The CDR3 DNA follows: TGTGCCAGCAGCTTAGGGTGGATCCCCACCGGGGAGCTGTTTTTT. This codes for CASSLGWIPTGELFF.

The CDR3 sequence is CASSPIQGSFTDTQYF. Here the CDR3 DNA reads TGTGCCAGCAGCCCGATACAGGGAAGTTTCACAGATACGCAGTATTTT. The chain is built from TRBV6-1 and TRBJ2-3; perhaps TRBD1 as D (6 bases). Trimming removed 6 bases from V and 2 bases from J, with 18 bases in between. The CDR3 runs to 16 residues. Germline assignment: CDR1 MNHNS and CDR2 SASEGT.

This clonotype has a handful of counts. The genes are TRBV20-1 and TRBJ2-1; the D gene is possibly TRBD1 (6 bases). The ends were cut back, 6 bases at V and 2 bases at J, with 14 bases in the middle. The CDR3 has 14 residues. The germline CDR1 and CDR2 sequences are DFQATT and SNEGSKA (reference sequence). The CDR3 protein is CSANRDTAYNEQFF. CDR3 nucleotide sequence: TGCAGTGCCAACCGGGACACCGCCTACAATGAGCAGTTCTTC.

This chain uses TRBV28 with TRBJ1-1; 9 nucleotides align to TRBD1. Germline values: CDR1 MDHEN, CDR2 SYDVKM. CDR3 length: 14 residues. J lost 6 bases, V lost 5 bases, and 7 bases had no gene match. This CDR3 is CASSASQGAAEAFF. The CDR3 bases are TGTGCCAGCAGTGCGTCACAGGGGGCTGCTGAAGCTTTCTTT.

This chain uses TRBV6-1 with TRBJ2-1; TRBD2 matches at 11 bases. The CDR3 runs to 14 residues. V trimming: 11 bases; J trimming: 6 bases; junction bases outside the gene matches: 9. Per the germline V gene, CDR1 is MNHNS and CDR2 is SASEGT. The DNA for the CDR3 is TGTGCCTCAAGATCAGGACTAGCGGGCAATGAGCAGTTCTTC. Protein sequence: CASRSGLAGNEQFF.

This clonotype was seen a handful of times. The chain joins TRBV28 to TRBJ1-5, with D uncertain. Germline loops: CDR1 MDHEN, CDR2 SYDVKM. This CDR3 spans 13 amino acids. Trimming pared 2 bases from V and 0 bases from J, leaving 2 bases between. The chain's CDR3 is CASSLGSNQPQHF. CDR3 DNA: TGTGCCAGCAGTTTAGGTAGCAATCAGCCCCAGCATTTT.

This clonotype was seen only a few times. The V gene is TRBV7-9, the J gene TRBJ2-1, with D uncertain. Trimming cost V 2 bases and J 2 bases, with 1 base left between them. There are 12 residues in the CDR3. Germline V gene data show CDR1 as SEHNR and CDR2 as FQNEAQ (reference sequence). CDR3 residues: CASSLTYNEQFF. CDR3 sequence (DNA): TGTGCCAGCAGCTTAACCTACAATGAGCAGTTCTTC. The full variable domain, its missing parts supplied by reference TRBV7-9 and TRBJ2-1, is DTGVSQNPRHKITKRGQNVTFRCDPISEHNRLYWYRQTLGQGPEFLTYFQNEAQLEKSRLLSDRFSAERPKGSFSTLEIQRTEQGDSAMYLCASSLTYNEQFFGPGTRLTVL.

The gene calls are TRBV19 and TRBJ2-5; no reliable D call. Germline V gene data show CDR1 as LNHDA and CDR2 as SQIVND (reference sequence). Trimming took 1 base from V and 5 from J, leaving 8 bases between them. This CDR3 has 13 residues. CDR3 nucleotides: TGTGCCAGTAGTATAGTAGCTGGGGAGACCCAGTACTTC. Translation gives CASSIVAGETQYF.

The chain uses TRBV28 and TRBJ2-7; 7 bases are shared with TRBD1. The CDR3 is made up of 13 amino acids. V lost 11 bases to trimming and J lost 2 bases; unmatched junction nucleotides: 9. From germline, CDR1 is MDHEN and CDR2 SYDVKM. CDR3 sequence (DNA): TGTGCCTGCGAAACTGGACAGGCCTACGAGCAGTACTTC. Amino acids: CACETGQAYEQYF.

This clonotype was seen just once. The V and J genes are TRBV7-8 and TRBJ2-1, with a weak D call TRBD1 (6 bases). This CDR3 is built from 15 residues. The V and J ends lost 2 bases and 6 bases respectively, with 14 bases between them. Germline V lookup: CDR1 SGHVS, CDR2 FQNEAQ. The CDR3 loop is CASSLSWQGCNEQFF. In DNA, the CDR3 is TGTGCCAGCAGCTTATCTTGGCAGGGGTGCAATGAGCAGTTCTTC.